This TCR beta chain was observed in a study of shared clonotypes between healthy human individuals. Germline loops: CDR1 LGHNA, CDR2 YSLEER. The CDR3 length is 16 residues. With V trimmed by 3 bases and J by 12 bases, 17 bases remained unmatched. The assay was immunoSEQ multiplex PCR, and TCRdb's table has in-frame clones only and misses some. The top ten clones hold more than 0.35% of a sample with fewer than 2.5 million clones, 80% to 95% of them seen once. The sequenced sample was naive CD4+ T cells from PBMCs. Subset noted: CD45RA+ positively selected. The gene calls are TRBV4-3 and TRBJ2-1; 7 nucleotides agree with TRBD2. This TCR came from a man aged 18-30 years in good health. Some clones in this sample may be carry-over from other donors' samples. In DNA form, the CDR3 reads TGCGCCAGCAGCCAGCTTCTCACGGGGATTAGCGGGCGGCAGTTCTTC. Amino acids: CASSQLLTGISGRQFF.